This passage covers 3 T cell receptor beta chains from one sample sequenced in a study of spatial heterogeneity in lung cancer. Which antigens these TCRs recognize remains unknown. TCRdb re-analysed the 5' RACE reads in MiXCR, keeping a single row per CDR3 protein. The table shows 5,500 to 7,500 distinct CDR3 sequences, with roughly 13% occurring only once. As for time point: sample taken at primary tumor resection. Regarding the study as a whole: Counts of expanded alpha and beta TCRs within tumors tracked the tumor nonsynonymous mutation count.

The sample was lung tumor tissue, taken at surgery. All receptors derive from a male donor with early-stage non-small cell lung cancer.

By sample share, this clonotype is medium-sized. This beta chain came through as a stray read in a library set up for alpha chains, and its size says little. The chain carries TRBV7-9 and TRBJ2-1; possible D gene TRBD2, 6 bases. The germline V gene has CDR1 SEHNR and CDR2 FQNEAQ (reference sequence). Trimming took off 4 bases at V and 0 bases at J, with 16 bases between the two ends. The CDR3 length is 17 residues. CDR3 in DNA: TGTGCCAGCAGCTCTAGCCGGCTAGCGTCCTCCTACAATGAGCAGTTCTTC. This translates into CASSSSRLASSYNEQFF.

By share, this clonotype ranks as medium-sized. This beta chain is an unintended read in a library built for alpha chains; its size means little. V usage is TRBV19 and J usage is TRBJ2-1, with D maybe TRBD2 (6 bases). From germline, CDR1 is LNHDA and CDR2 SQIVND (reference sequence). V was shortened by 5 bases and J by 4 bases, with 12 bases between the two germline ends. There are 14 residues in the CDR3. The CDR3 bases are TGTGCCAGTAGTGCTTCCCGGGAGTACAATGAGCAGTTCTTC. Residues: CASSASREYNEQFF.

This clonotype was counted many times. This beta chain lies outside the target of a library built for alpha chains; its clone size means little. The rearrangement uses TRBV5-1 and TRBJ2-7, with D hard to call. Germline CDR1 and CDR2: SGHRS and YFSETQ. V lost 3 bases and J lost 6, with 13 bases in between. The CDR3 runs to 13 residues. CDR3 sequence (DNA): TGCGCCAGCAGCTCAAGCCTGTCGGTCGAGCAGTACTTC. It translates to CASSSSLSVEQYF.